A single sample is the source of the 27 T cell receptor beta chains below, sequenced in a study of control samples from healthy donors and cancer patients. The table came from immunoSEQ multiplex PCR; TCRdb's copy has only in-frame clones and leaves some out. The table records fewer than 150,000 clones, roughly nine tenths of them present only once. Sequenced material: blood. Receptors originate from a woman between 18 and 29 years old in good health.

The chain carries TRBV5-1 and TRBJ2-7; D is possibly TRBD2 (5 bases). CDR3 length: 15 amino acids. Germline V gives CDR1 SGHRS, CDR2 YFSETQ. Deletions cut 0 bases from V and 2 bases from J, with 12 bases between. CDR3 nucleotide sequence: TGCGCCAGCAGCTTGGCCCCCCCCGGGGCCTACGAGCAGTACTTC. This translates into CASSLAPPGAYEQYF.

The genes are TRBV29-1 and TRBJ1-2; 12 nucleotides agree with TRBD1. The CDR3 has 14 amino acids. V gave up 4 bases and J gave up 6 bases; unmatched junction bases: 6. CDR1 is SQVTM, CDR2 ANQGSEA, per germline. In DNA form, the CDR3 reads TGCAGCGTTGGGGGACAGGGGGCGCAGGATGGCTACACCTTC. Encoded protein: CSVGGQGAQDGYTF.

In its sample, this clone was seen once. The chain couples TRBV7-2 to TRBJ2-7, with D unclear. CDR1 SGHTA and CDR2 FQGNSA come from the germline V gene. The CDR3 is 13 amino acids. V gave up 3 bases and J gave up 6 bases, with 12 bases separating them. Here the CDR3 reads CASSFARSGEQYF. Here the CDR3 DNA reads TGTGCCAGCAGCTTCGCTAGATCAGGCGAGCAGTACTTC.

The CDR3 here is CASSQDGLPPYEQYF. DNA of the CDR3: TGCGCCAGCAGCCAAGATGGCTTGCCCCCCTACGAGCAGTACTTC. The V gene is TRBV4-3, the J gene TRBJ2-7, with no clear D. The V gene lost 0 bases and the J gene lost 2 bases, with 11 bases spanning the gap. The CDR3 length is 15 residues. The germline V gene has CDR1 LGHNA and CDR2 YSLEER.

The rearrangement joins TRBV7-2 to TRBJ1-3; D gene unclear. Trimming stripped 5 bases from V and 0 bases from J, with 5 bases between. The germline V gene has CDR1 SGHTA and CDR2 FQGNSA. The CDR3 spans 13 residues. This CDR3 reads CASSSISGNTIYF. The CDR3, as DNA: TGTGCCAGCAGCAGCATCTCTGGAAACACCATATATTTT.

The chain carries TRBV5-1 and TRBJ2-7; 9 positions match TRBD1. Germline-derived CDR1 and CDR2 are SGHRS and YFSETQ. The CDR3 loop spans 15 amino acids. The ends lost 1 base at V and 3 bases at J; junction bases unmatched: 5. CDR3 DNA: TGCGCCAGCAGCTTGTTAGGACAGGGGAACTACGAGCAGTACTTC. Its protein is CASSLLGQGNYEQYF.

The V gene is TRBV21-1, the J gene TRBJ2-7; the D call in the table, TRBD1, was not verified against the DNA. TRBV21-1 is listed as a pseudogene. This CDR3 is 18 amino acids long. As DNA, the CDR3 is TGTGCCAGCAGCACACCGGGACAGGGGGCTGTAAGTCCCTACGAGCAGTACTTC. Translated, it gives CASSTPGQGAVSPYEQYF.

This clone was observed once. This sequence joins TRBV24-1 and TRBJ2-7, with D possibly being TRBD1 (7 bases). Trimming pared 6 bases from V and 9 bases from J, leaving 14 bases between. This CDR3 is 12 amino acids long. Germline V gene data show CDR1 as KGHDR and CDR2 as SFDVKD. The CDR3 loop is CATSTAGQRQYF. As DNA, the CDR3 is TGTGCCACCAGTACGGCGGGACAGCGGCAGTACTTC.

This sequence joins TRBV18 and TRBJ1-1; D possibly corresponds to TRBD1 (5 bases). The ends were cut back, 2 bases at V and 1 base at J, with 11 bases in the middle. The CDR3 consists of 15 residues. CDR1 and CDR2 from the germline V gene are KGHSH and LQKENI. The CDR3 coding sequence is TGTGCCAGCTCACCAACGGGACCACCGAACACTGAAGCTTTCTTT. It codes for CASSPTGPPNTEAFF.

The count of this clone is one. Here the CDR3 DNA reads TGTGCCAGCAGCCCAAAGTCCCGAATAGGTTCCTACGAGCAGTACTTC. Its protein is CASSPKSRIGSYEQYF. V gene TRBV5-5 combines with J gene TRBJ2-7; D remains unclear. In germline, CDR1 is SGHKS, CDR2 YYEKEE (reference sequence). This CDR3 has 16 residues. V lost 4 bases to trimming and J lost 1 base, with 18 bases between them.

CDR3 sequence: CASSPRAPGLAGDSYEQYF. The CDR3 coding sequence is TGTGCCAGCAGTCCCAGGGCTCCGGGACTAGCGGGGGACTCCTACGAGCAGTACTTC. This chain connects TRBV3-1 (or the pseudogene TRBV3-2) to TRBJ2-7, with 14 bases identical to TRBD2. From germline, CDR1 is LGHDT and CDR2 YNNKEL (reference sequence). With 6 bases clipped from V and 0 bases from J, the junction kept 13 bases outside the gene matches. This CDR3 comprises 19 residues.

The V gene is TRBV15, the J gene TRBJ2-7; D gene unclear. CDR3 length: 15 residues. The germline V and J ends were trimmed by 0 bases and 2 bases, with 11 bases remaining between them. Germline CDR1 and CDR2: LNHNV and YYDKDF (reference sequence). As DNA, the CDR3 is TGTGCCACCAGCAGAGATAAAGGGCAGACCTACGAGCAGTACTTC. This translates into CATSRDKGQTYEQYF.

This sequence joins TRBV18 and TRBJ1-1; D uncertain. The CDR3 totals 14 residues. Germline V gene lookup returns CDR1 KGHSH and CDR2 LQKENI. V was trimmed by 3 bases and J by 10 bases, leaving 18 bases between them. The CDR3 DNA reads TGTGCCAGCTCACCCTCCGATTCGCGGCGTGGAGCTTTCTTT. Translated, it gives CASSPSDSRRGAFF. Using reference TRBV18 and TRBJ1-1 for the parts outside the CDR3, the full variable domain is NAGVMQNPRHLVRRRGQEARLRCSPMKGHSHVYWYRQLPEEGLKFMVYLQKENIIDESGMPKERFSAEFPKEGPSILRIQQVVRGDSAAYFCASSPSDSRRGAFFGQGTRLTVV.

J is TRBJ2-1 and V is TRBV28, with 8 bases lining up with TRBD1. The CDR3 length is 17 residues. Germline lookup yields CDR1 MDHEN and CDR2 SYDVKM. The ends lost 5 bases at V and 4 bases at J; junction bases unmatched: 13. The CDR3 region has the DNA TGTGCCAGCAGTCCCTTGGGAGGACAGGGTATGTACAATGAGCAGTTCTTC. Translating it yields CASSPLGGQGMYNEQFF.

V and J are TRBV4-1 and TRBJ2-1; 8 bases fit TRBD2. Germline assignment: CDR1 MGHRA and CDR2 YSYEKL. The V segment lost 0 bases and the J segment 5 bases; nucleotides outside the gene matches: 9. There are 17 residues in the CDR3. In nucleotides, the CDR3 is TGCGCCAGCAGCCAAGATCAAGGCGGGAGGCTTAACAATGAGCAGTTCTTC. Amino acid sequence: CASSQDQGGRLNNEQFF.

This chain joins TRBV19 and TRBJ1-2; 7 positions match TRBD1. Trimming took 4 bases from V and 6 from J; bases not matched to a gene: 8. CDR1 is LNHDA and CDR2 is SQIVND in the germline V gene (reference sequence). The CDR3 is made up of 14 amino acids. CDR3 residues: CASSSNRGANGYTF. The CDR3 region has the DNA TGTGCCAGTAGTAGCAACAGGGGCGCTAATGGCTACACCTTC.

The chain employs TRBV3-1 (or the pseudogene TRBV3-2) and TRBJ2-1; 12 positions agree with TRBD2. The CDR3 consists of 14 residues. J lost 7 bases, V lost 3 bases, and 1 base had no gene match. In germline, CDR1 is LGHDT, CDR2 YNNKEL (reference sequence). CDR3 nucleotides: TGTGCCAGCAGCCATACTAGCGGGGGGAATGAGCAGTTCTTC. It yields the protein CASSHTSGGNEQFF.

This CDR3 is CASVRLGTDTQYF. For the CDR3, the DNA is TGTGCCAGTGTGCGTCTTGGCACAGATACGCAGTATTTT. V and J are TRBV7-2 and TRBJ2-3; D is uncertain. The CDR3 has 13 residues. Trimming pared 9 bases from V and 1 base from J, leaving 11 bases between. The germline CDR1 and CDR2 sequences are SGHTA and FQGNSA.

The chain joins TRBV4-2 to TRBJ1-1; D is ambiguous. This CDR3 spans 14 amino acids. In germline, CDR1 is LGHNA, CDR2 YNFKEQ. Trimming shortened V by 1 base and J by 0 bases, and 6 bases separated the two germline ends. The CDR3 coding sequence is TGTGCCAGCAGCCAAGGTCTATTGAACACTGAAGCTTTCTTT. Translated, it gives CASSQGLLNTEAFF.

The DNA for the CDR3 is TGCAGTGCTAGAAACACTGAAGCTTTCTTT. This encodes CSARNTEAFF. The genes are TRBV20-1 and TRBJ1-1; D not certain. The V and J ends lost 2 bases and 2 bases respectively, with 0 bases between them. Germline assignment: CDR1 DFQATT and CDR2 SNEGSKA (reference sequence). CDR3 size: 10 residues.

In this sample, this clone turned up a few times. The germline gene is not matched at one end of the junction; a read error may be the cause. The rearrangement uses TRBV3-1 (or the pseudogene TRBV3-2) and TRBJ2-5; the D gene is possibly TRBD2 (5 bases). Germline V CDR1 and CDR2: LGHDT, YNNKEL (reference sequence). The CDR3 is 16 residues long. As DNA, the CDR3 is TGTGCCAGCAGCCAAGACCTAAGGACTTACCAAGGGACCCAGTACTTC. Translation gives CASSQDLRTYQGTQYF.

The chain carries TRBV27 and TRBJ2-1, with TRBD2 matching over 10 bases. CDR3 length: 17 amino acids. Germline V gene lookup returns CDR1 MNHEY and CDR2 SMNVEV (reference sequence). J gave up 0 bases and V 6 bases, and 8 bases lay outside the gene matches. CDR3 protein: CASSLGLAGASYNEQFF. The DNA for the CDR3 is TGTGCCAGCAGCCTAGGGCTAGCGGGGGCCTCCTACAATGAGCAGTTCTTC.

This clone has only a few counts. The rearrangement uses TRBV7-2 and TRBJ2-1; 10 bases fit TRBD2. Germline V CDR1 and CDR2: SGHTA, FQGNSA. V shed 10 bases, J shed 7 bases, and the junction held 4 bases outside the gene matches. The CDR3 runs to 12 residues. The chain's CDR3 is CATTLAGNEQFF. CDR3 coding DNA: TGTGCCACCACACTAGCGGGAAATGAGCAGTTCTTC.

The CDR3 coding sequence is TGTGCCAGCAGCTTAGGGACAGGGTTGGGACCTTTCTTT. Translating it yields CASSLGTGLGPFF. The genes are TRBV7-2 and TRBJ1-1; 8 nucleotides agree with TRBD1. Germline CDR1 and CDR2: SGHTA and FQGNSA. This CDR3 has 13 residues. The V and J ends lost 1 base and 12 bases, in that order; junction bases with no gene match: 7.

The rearrangement joins TRBV4-1 to TRBJ1-3; a possible D gene is TRBD1 (5 bases). This CDR3 is 13 amino acids long. CDR1 MGHRA and CDR2 YSYEKL come from the germline V gene. The germline V and J ends were trimmed by 3 bases and 4 bases, with 7 bases remaining between them. Written as DNA, the CDR3 is TGCGCCAGCAGCCAGACAGTCGGAAACACCATATATTTT. Translated, it gives CASSQTVGNTIYF.

The chain is built from TRBV19 and TRBJ2-3; 12 bases fit TRBD2. Germline values: CDR1 LNHDA, CDR2 SQIVND (reference sequence). V was clipped by 4 bases and J by 4 bases; unmatched bases: 12. The CDR3 loop spans 18 amino acids. CDR3 bases: TGTGCCAGTAGTAACGCACGACTAGCGGGAGTGGAAGCAGATACGCAGTATTTT. Protein product: CASSNARLAGVEADTQYF.

J is TRBJ2-3 and V is TRBV4-3; D may be TRBD2 (6 bases). Germline assignment: CDR1 LGHNA and CDR2 YSLEER. The CDR3 length is 13 residues. Trimming left V 1 base short and J 12 bases short, with 14 bases between. The CDR3 spells CASSQGGVGQQYF. For the CDR3, the DNA is TGCGCCAGCAGCCAAGGCGGGGTGGGTCAACAGTATTTT.